The clone carrying this T cell receptor (beta chain) was detected only a few times. What was sequenced were expressed TCRB transcripts, since all of the isolated RNA had been reverse transcribed. The table came from immunoSEQ multiplex PCR; TCRdb's copy has only in-frame clones and leaves some out. The sample includes just over 600,000 clones, around 16% of them seen just once. This record comes from a study of beta chain features in type 1 diabetes. The V end lost 5 bases, the J end lost 3 bases, and 8 bases lay between the germline ends. The CDR3 contains 12 residues. CDR1 and CDR2 (germline): SGHAT, FQNNGV.

This sequence was found in a man between 18 and 29 years old in good health. Sequencing used naive CD4+ T cells from blood. The chain carries TRBV11-2 and TRBJ2-7, with D possibly matching TRBD1 (5 bases). The CDR3 nucleotides are TGTGCCAGCAGCCTACAGGTCTACGAGCAGTACTTC. Amino acids: CASSLQVYEQYF.